This T cell receptor (beta chain) was identified in a study of PD-L1 blockade in urothelial cancer. Germline trimming cut 5 bases from V and 2 bases from J; bases unmatched to any gene: 9. Germline CDR1 LNHDA, CDR2 SQIVND (reference sequence). The CDR3 is 16 residues long. Using immunoSEQ multiplex PCR, the repertoire was profiled, and TCRdb retains in-frame clones only, with some absent. The sample yields roughly 51,000 clones, about 82% seen once. Time point indicated: pretreatment peripheral blood. This sample comprised PBMCs, obtained around atezolizumab (anti-PD-L1) treatment. This receptor was obtained from a man in his sixties with urothelial cancer. The chain employs TRBV19 and TRBJ2-1, with 7 bases aligning to TRBD1. For the CDR3, the DNA is TGTGCCAGTAGTCCCCGGACAGGAAAGACCTACAATGAGCAGTTCTTC. Encoded protein: CASSPRTGKTYNEQFF.